This TCR beta chain emerged from a study of cytomegalovirus exposure and HLA in healthy donors. Whole-study results and caveats: Highly shared variants forming one cluster were likely a sequencing artifact.

Per germline, CDR1 SNHLY and CDR2 FYNNEI. The V and J ends lost 4 bases and 7 bases, in that order; junction bases with no gene match: 7. This CDR3 has 14 amino acids. The PCR was carried out with 60 Vbeta primers and 13 Jbeta primers. Libraries were prepared by immunoSEQ multiplex PCR; TCRdb keeps only in-frame clonotypes and omits some of them. The sample includes 200,000 or so clones, roughly 83% of them seen just once. Points on this clone: Its antigen is as yet unknown.

The chain uses TRBV2 and TRBJ2-1; the match to TRBD2 covers 7 bases. This sequence was found in a boy younger than 18 in good health and CMV-seronegative. The sequenced sample consisted of PBMCs. The CDR3: CASSGPSGGNEQFF. CDR3 sequence (DNA): TGTGCCAGCAGTGGACCTTCCGGGGGGAATGAGCAGTTCTTC.